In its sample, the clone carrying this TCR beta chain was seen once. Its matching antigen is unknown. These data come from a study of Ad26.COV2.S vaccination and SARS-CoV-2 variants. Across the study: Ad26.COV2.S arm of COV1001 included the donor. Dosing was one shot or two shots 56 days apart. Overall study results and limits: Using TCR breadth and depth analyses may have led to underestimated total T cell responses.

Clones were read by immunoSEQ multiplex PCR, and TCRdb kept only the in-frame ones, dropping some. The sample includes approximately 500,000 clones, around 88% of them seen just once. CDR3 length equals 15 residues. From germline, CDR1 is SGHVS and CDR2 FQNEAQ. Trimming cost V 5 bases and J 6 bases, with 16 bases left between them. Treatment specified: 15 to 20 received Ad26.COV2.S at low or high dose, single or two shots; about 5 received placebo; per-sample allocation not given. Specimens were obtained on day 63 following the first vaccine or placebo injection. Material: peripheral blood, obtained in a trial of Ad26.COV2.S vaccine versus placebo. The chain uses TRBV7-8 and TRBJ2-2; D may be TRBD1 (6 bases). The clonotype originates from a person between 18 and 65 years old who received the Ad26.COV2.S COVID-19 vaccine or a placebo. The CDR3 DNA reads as TGTGCCAGCAGCCCTAACAGGGTATCACCCGGGGAGCTGTTTTTT. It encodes CASSPNRVSPGELFF.